Listed below are T cell receptor beta chains from one sample, sequenced in a study of blood T cells in healthy people across ages. TCRdb processed the 5' RACE reads anew with MiXCR; each CDR3 protein has one entry. The repertoire holds fewer than 2,000,000 distinct CDR3 sequences, with 30% to 35% as singletons. The material sequenced was blood. Receptors originate from a woman in her twenties or thirties in good health. Each CDR3 is given with its conserved first and last residue. A D gene is named only where the DNA matches it firmly. Expanded clones are given a class, and other clones once, few, many or no size at all.

abundance | j_gene | d_gene | v_gene | CDR3aa | CDR3nt
- | TRBJ2-7 | TRBD1 | TRBV14 | CASSPNTGTAKYEQYF | TGTGCCAGCAGCCCGAACACCGGGACAGCAAAGTACGAGCAGTACTTC
few | TRBJ2-3 | - | TRBV4-2 | CASSQDWGGSTDTQYF | TGTGCCAGCAGCCAAGATTGGGGCGGAAGCACAGATACGCAGTATTTT
- | TRBJ1-2 | TRBD1 | TRBV20-1 | CSALPDRALSGYTF | TGCAGTGCCTTACCGGACAGGGCTTTGTCTGGCTACACCTTC
- | TRBJ1-1 | TRBD1 | TRBV7-3 | CASSLDAGGDTEAFF | TGTGCCAGCAGCTTAGATGCAGGGGGGGACACTGAAGCTTTCTTT
- | TRBJ2-3 | TRBD2 | TRBV28 | CASNGAGGPGADTQYF | TGTGCCAGCAATGGAGCGGGAGGGCCAGGGGCAGATACGCAGTATTTT
- | TRBJ1-2 | TRBD1 | TRBV6-2/TRBV6-3 | CASSYYGQGPYGYTF | TGTGCCAGCAGTTACTACGGACAGGGACCGTATGGCTACACCTTC
- | TRBJ2-3 | TRBD1 | TRBV28 | CASSYRTGLYGGGVTDTQYF | TGTGCCAGCAGTTATCGGACAGGGCTGTACGGGGGAGGTGTCACAGATACGCAGTATTTT
few | TRBJ2-5 | TRBD1 | TRBV10-3 | CAISAGQEETQYF | TGTGCCATCAGTGCCGGACAGGAAGAGACCCAGTACTTC
few | TRBJ2-7 | - | TRBV4-2 | CASSPNQRGTSYEQYF | TGTGCCAGCAGCCCTAACCAGCGTGGGACCTCCTACGAGCAGTACTTC
- | TRBJ2-1 | TRBD2 | TRBV6-1 | CASSQAGGPWNEQFF | TGTGCCAGCAGCCAAGCGGGGGGGCCGTGGAATGAGCAGTTCTTC
many | TRBJ2-7 | TRBD1 | TRBV12-3/TRBV12-4 | CASRRAGTASYEQYF | TGTGCCAGCCGCCGCGCCGGGACAGCCTCCTACGAGCAGTACTTC
- | TRBJ2-7 | TRBD1 | TRBV3-1 | CASSQHGQGGYEQYF | TGTGCCAGCAGCCAACACGGACAGGGGGGCTACGAGCAGTACTTC
- | TRBJ2-7 | TRBD1 | TRBV30 | CAHRDRAYEQYF | TGTGCCCACCGGGACAGGGCCTACGAGCAGTACTTC
few | TRBJ2-5 | - | TRBV12-3/TRBV12-4 | CASSLSNKETQYF | TGTGCCAGCAGTTTATCCAATAAAGAGACCCAGTACTTC
- | TRBJ2-1 | - | TRBV20-1 | CSARALSAYNEQFF | TGCAGTGCTAGGGCCCTAAGCGCTTACAATGAGCAGTTCTTC
once | TRBJ2-7 | - | TRBV5-1 | CASSFSDRGLEQYF | TGCGCCAGCAGCTTTTCTGACCGGGGTTTGGAACAGTACTTC
few | TRBJ2-1 | TRBD2 | TRBV4-1 | CASSQLLAGTRDEQFF | TGCGCCAGCAGCCAACTCCTAGCGGGGACCAGGGATGAGCAGTTCTTC
- | TRBJ2-7 | - | TRBV4-1 | CASNPPGAYEQYF | TGCGCCAGCAACCCCCCGGGGGCCTACGAGCAGTACTTC
- | TRBJ2-3 | TRBD2 | TRBV20-1 | CSARVMRGTDTQYF | TGCAGTGCTAGAGTCATGCGGGGGACAGATACGCAGTATTTT
once | TRBJ2-7 | TRBD1 | TRBV6-6 | CASSTGWQGAYEQYF | TGTGCCAGCAGTACCGGGTGGCAGGGGGCCTACGAGCAGTACTTC
many | TRBJ1-1 | - | TRBV7-9 | CASSLRANTEAFF | TGTGCCAGCAGCTTGAGAGCGAACACTGAAGCTTTCTTT
- | TRBJ2-1 | - | TRBV4-1 | CASSQDGEGEQFF | TGCGCCAGCAGCCAGGATGGCGAGGGCGAGCAGTTCTTC
- | TRBJ2-7 | TRBD1 | TRBV7-8 | CASSHTTGVPEQYF | TGTGCCAGCAGCCACACAACAGGGGTGCCCGAGCAGTACTTC
- | TRBJ2-1 | - | TRBV6-4 | CASSRTTDSYNEQFF | TGTGCCAGCAGTAGGACTACCGACTCCTACAATGAGCAGTTCTTC
many | TRBJ2-5 | - | TRBV4-1 | CASSLQGSQETQYF | TGCGCCAGCAGCCTACAGGGTTCCCAAGAGACCCAGTACTTC
- | TRBJ2-7 | - | TRBV29-1 | CSTRTVDSYEQYF | TGCAGCACCCGGACAGTAGATTCGTACGAGCAGTACTTC
- | TRBJ2-1 | TRBD2 | TRBV4-1 | CASSQQSGGAGFEQFF | TGCGCCAGCAGCCAACAGAGCGGGGGGGCAGGCTTTGAGCAGTTCTTC
- | TRBJ2-1 | - | TRBV6-1 | CASSINPAGNNEQFF | TGTGCCAGCAGTATAAACCCCGCGGGCAACAATGAGCAGTTCTTC
- | TRBJ2-1 | TRBD2 | TRBV5-1 | CASSLNNRGDNEQFF | TGCGCCAGCAGCTTGAACAACCGGGGGGACAATGAGCAGTTCTTC
- | TRBJ2-1 | - | TRBV27 | CASTKGGNEQFF | TGTGCCAGCACCAAAGGAGGGAATGAGCAGTTCTTC
- | TRBJ2-2 | - | TRBV12-3/TRBV12-4 | CASTMGAGSGGERFF | TGTGCCAGCACCATGGGCGCAGGGTCGGGCGGGGAGCGGTTTTTT
- | TRBJ2-3 | TRBD2 | TRBV12-3/TRBV12-4 | CASSSSGGSDTQYF | TGTGCCAGCAGCTCTAGCGGGGGGTCAGATACGCAGTATTTT
- | TRBJ2-3 | TRBD1 | TRBV5-1 | CASSRPRQGATDTQYF | TGCGCCAGCAGCAGACCCCGACAGGGGGCAACAGATACGCAGTATTTT
- | TRBJ1-2 | TRBD1 | TRBV4-1 | CASSQDRGFYGYTF | TGCGCCAGCAGCCAAGACAGGGGGTTCTATGGCTACACCTTC
- | TRBJ2-7 | - | TRBV9 | CASSVEVRSYEQYF | TGTGCCAGCAGCGTAGAGGTTCGCTCCTACGAGCAGTACTTC
- | TRBJ2-6 | TRBD2 | TRBV5-6 | CASSFTSGDGANVLTF | TGTGCCAGCAGCTTTACTAGCGGGGACGGGGCCAACGTCCTGACTTTC
- | TRBJ2-7 | TRBD1 | TRBV7-8 | CASSLEMPGDRETYEQYF | TGTGCCAGCAGCTTAGAAATGCCCGGGGACAGGGAAACCTACGAGCAGTACTTC
few | TRBJ1-2 | TRBD1 | TRBV9 | CASSSPGGTGAFYGYTF | TGTGCCAGCAGCTCCCCCGGGGGGACAGGGGCTTTCTATGGCTACACCTTC
- | TRBJ1-5 | - | TRBV10-3 | CAISESDGSNQPQHF | TGTGCCATCAGTGAGTCGGACGGGAGCAATCAGCCCCAGCATTTT
- | TRBJ2-2 | - | TRBV30 | CAWESFGPKNTGELFF | TGTGCCTGGGAATCCTTCGGGCCGAAGAACACCGGGGAGCTGTTTTTT
- | TRBJ1-1 | - | TRBV7-9 | CASSSLRGAGTEAFF | TGTGCCAGCAGCTCCCTCCGGGGGGCCGGGACTGAAGCTTTCTTT
few | TRBJ2-7 | TRBD2 | TRBV20-1 | CSANTLAGFSYEQYF | TGCAGTGCCAATACACTAGCGGGATTCTCCTACGAGCAGTACTTC
once | TRBJ2-6 | - | TRBV5-1 | CASSWLSGANVLTF | TGCGCCAGCAGCTGGCTTTCTGGGGCCAACGTCCTGACTTTC
- | TRBJ2-5 | - | TRBV18 | CASPRTHQETQYF | TGTGCCAGCCCACGGACGCACCAAGAGACCCAGTACTTC
- | TRBJ1-2 | TRBD1 | TRBV2 | CASTTGQGIRGYGYTF | TGTGCCAGCACCACGGGACAGGGGATCCGAGGCTATGGCTACACCTTC
few | TRBJ2-5 | TRBD1 | TRBV20-1 | CSARHRTGGETQYF | TGCAGTGCTAGACACAGGACAGGGGGAGAGACCCAGTACTTC
- | TRBJ2-6 | TRBD2 | TRBV7-9 | CASSPREGSSSGANVLTF | TGTGCCAGCAGCCCCCGGGAGGGGTCAAGCTCTGGGGCCAACGTCCTGACTTTC
few | TRBJ2-1 | TRBD2 | TRBV9 | CASSPTPQSGKHEQFF | TGTGCCAGCAGCCCCACCCCTCAGAGCGGGAAACATGAGCAGTTCTTC
few | TRBJ2-1 | TRBD2 | TRBV4-1 | CASSQGGSGGPNSYNEQFF | TGCGCCAGCAGCCAAGGGGGTAGCGGGGGGCCGAACTCCTACAATGAGCAGTTCTTC
- | TRBJ2-7 | - | TRBV10-3 | CTISGPGSYEQYF | TGTACCATCAGTGGTCCTGGGAGCTACGAGCAGTACTTC
once | TRBJ1-2 | - | TRBV19 | CASKKIGSRDGYTF | TGTGCCAGTAAAAAAATCGGATCGCGGGATGGCTACACCTTC
few | TRBJ1-1 | - | TRBV9 | CASSVARANTEAFF | TGTGCCAGCAGCGTAGCCAGGGCGAACACTGAAGCTTTCTTT
- | TRBJ2-7 | TRBD1 | TRBV7-9 | CASSKGQIYEQYF | TGTGCCAGCAGCAAGGGACAGATCTACGAGCAGTACTTC